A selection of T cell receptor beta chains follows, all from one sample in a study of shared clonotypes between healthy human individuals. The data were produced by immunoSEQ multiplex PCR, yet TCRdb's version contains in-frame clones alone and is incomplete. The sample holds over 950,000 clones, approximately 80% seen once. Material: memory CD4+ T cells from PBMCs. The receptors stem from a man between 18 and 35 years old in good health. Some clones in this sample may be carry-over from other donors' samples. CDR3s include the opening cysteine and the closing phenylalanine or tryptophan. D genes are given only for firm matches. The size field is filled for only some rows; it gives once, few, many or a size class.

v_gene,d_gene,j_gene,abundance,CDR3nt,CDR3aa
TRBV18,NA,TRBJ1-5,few,TGTGCCAGCTCACCGGGATTGACGGGCCGAGATCAGCCCCAGCATTTT,CASSPGLTGRDQPQHF
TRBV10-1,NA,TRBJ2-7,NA,TGCGCCAGCAGTGACGTGGGGGAGCAGTACTTC,CASSDVGEQYF
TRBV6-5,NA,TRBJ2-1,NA,TGTGCCAGCAAACAGGACAGTTACAATGAGCAGTTCTTC,CASKQDSYNEQFF
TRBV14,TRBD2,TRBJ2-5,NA,TGTGCCAGCAGCCAAGGGGGACTAGGAGAGACCCAGTACTTC,CASSQGGLGETQYF
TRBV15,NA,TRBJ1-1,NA,TGTGCCACCCAACCCCAGCAGAGATCTGAAGCTTTCTTT,CATQPQQRSEAFF
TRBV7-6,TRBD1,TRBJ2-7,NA,TGTGCCAGCAGCCCCGCGGTGGGACAGGGTTCCTACGAGCAGTACTTC,CASSPAVGQGSYEQYF
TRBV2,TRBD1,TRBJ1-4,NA,TGTGCCAGCAGTGAACCGATCTCCGGGACAGCTAATGAAAAACTGTTTTTT,CASSEPISGTANEKLFF
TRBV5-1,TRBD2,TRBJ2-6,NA,TGCGCCAGCAGATACGGGACTAGCGCCACGGATACCTCTGGGGCCAACGTCCTGACTTTC,CASRYGTSATDTSGANVLTF
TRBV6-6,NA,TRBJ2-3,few,TGTGCCAGCAGGACCACAGATACGCAGTATTTT,CASRTTDTQYF
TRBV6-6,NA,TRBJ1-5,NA,TGTGCCAGCAGTGATCCCAATCAGCCCCAGCATTTT,CASSDPNQPQHF
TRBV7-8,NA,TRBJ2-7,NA,TGTGCCAGCAGCTTAGTGCGCGAGAGATCCTACGAGCAGTACTTC,CASSLVRERSYEQYF
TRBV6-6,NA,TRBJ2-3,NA,TGTGCCAGCAGTTATGCAGGCCCTAGCACAGATACGCAGTATTTT,CASSYAGPSTDTQYF
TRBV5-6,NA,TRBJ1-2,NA,TGTGCCAGCAGCTTTCGTGAGGTGGGCTACACCTTC,CASSFREVGYTF
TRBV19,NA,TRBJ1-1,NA,TGTGCCAGTAGTATTTCAAGGGGTGCCACTGAAGCTTTCTTT,CASSISRGATEAFF
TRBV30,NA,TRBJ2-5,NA,TGTGCCTGGAGGGTAGGAGAGACCCAGTACTTC,CAWRVGETQYF
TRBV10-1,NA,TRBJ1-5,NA,TGCGCCAGCAGTGTCCCGGCAGCGTGCTCATATAGCAATCAGCCCCAGCATTTT,CASSVPAACSYSNQPQHF
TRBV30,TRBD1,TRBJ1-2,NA,TGTGCCACTTCAGGGGGATATGGCTACACCTTC,CATSGGYGYTF
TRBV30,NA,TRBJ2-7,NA,TGTGCCTGGAGCTCTGGACACAGCGAGCAGTACTTC,CAWSSGHSEQYF
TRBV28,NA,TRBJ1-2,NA,TGTGCCAGCAGTCCGCGTGGAAGGTATGACGCTGGCTACACCTTC,CASSPRGRYDAGYTF
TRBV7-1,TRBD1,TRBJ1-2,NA,TGTGCCAGCAGCGCGCAGGGGGTCTATGGCTACACCTTC,CASSAQGVYGYTF
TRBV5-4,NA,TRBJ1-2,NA,TGTGCCAGCAGCCCCCCCAATGCCCTTATACGGGGCTACACCTTC,CASSPPNALIRGYTF
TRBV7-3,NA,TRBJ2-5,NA,TGTGCCAGCAGCCCCACCACCATAGGCGAGACCCAGTACTTC,CASSPTTIGETQYF
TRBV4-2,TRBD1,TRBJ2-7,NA,TGTGCCAGCAGCCCTCAACAGGGGGCCACGACTTACGAGCAGTACTTC,CASSPQQGATTYEQYF
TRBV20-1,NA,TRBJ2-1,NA,TGCAGTGCCCCGACCCACAATGAGCAATTCTTC,CSAPTHNEQFF
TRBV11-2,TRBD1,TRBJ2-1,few,TGTGCCAGCAGCTTGATCCGGGACAGTAACTACAATGAGCAGTTCTTC,CASSLIRDSNYNEQFF
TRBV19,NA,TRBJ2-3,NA,TGTGCCAGTAGTATAGATCAGTGGGTCGATACGCAGTATTTT,CASSIDQWVDTQYF
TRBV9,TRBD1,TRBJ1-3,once,TGTGCCAGCAGCGAAGGACAGGCCGGGGGAAACACCATATATTTT,CASSEGQAGGNTIYF
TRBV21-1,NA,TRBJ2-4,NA,TGTGCCAGGCCAGGACAGGGGAACATTCAGTACTTC,CARPGQGNIQYF
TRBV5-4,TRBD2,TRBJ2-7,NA,TGTGCCAGCAGCTTGGGGGGACTAGCGGGATTAGGAGGCTACGAGCAGTACTTC,CASSLGGLAGLGGYEQYF
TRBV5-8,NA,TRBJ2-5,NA,TGTGCCAGCAGCTTGGGACTCCAGCTCGGCGAGACCCAGTACTTC,CASSLGLQLGETQYF
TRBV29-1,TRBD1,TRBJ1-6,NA,TGCAGCGTTGGAGGGACAGCGGGCTCACCCCTCCACTTT,CSVGGTAGSPLHF
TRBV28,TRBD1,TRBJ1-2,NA,TGTGCCAGCAGTTTACTCACAGGGGGCGCAGCTGGCTACACCTTC,CASSLLTGGAAGYTF
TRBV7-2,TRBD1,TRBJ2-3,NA,TGTGCCAGCTCCCGCGGGCAGGGGGCAATCACAGATACGCAGTATTTT,CASSRGQGAITDTQYF
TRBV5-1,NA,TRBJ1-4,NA,TGCGCCAGCAGCTTGGATGGGTCAGGGGAAAAACTGTTTTTT,CASSLDGSGEKLFF
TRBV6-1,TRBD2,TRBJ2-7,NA,TGTGCCAGCAGTGAAGCGGGGACTAGCGGCTACGAGCAGTACTTC,CASSEAGTSGYEQYF
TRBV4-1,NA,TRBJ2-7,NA,TGCGCCAGCAGCCAAGATCAGCCACAGGCGTTTCGGGAGCAGTACTTC,CASSQDQPQAFREQYF
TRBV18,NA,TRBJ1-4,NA,TGTGCCAGCTCACCCAACCGGGACACTAATGAAAAACTGTTTTTT,CASSPNRDTNEKLFF
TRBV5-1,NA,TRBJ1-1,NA,TGCGCCAGCAGCTTGTATTTTCGGGGGGTGAACACTGAAGCTTTCTTT,CASSLYFRGVNTEAFF
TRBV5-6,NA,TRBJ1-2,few,TGTGCCAGCAGCTTGGCTCTTCATCGGGCAGGGACCTATGGCTACACCTTC,CASSLALHRAGTYGYTF
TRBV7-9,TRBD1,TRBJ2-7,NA,TGTGCCAGCAGCTTAGGAGGGGGCTACCCCTTCGAGCAGTACTTC,CASSLGGGYPFEQYF
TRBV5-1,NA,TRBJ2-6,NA,TGCGCCAGCAGCAGATTGAGTGGGGCCAACGTCCTGACTTTC,CASSRLSGANVLTF
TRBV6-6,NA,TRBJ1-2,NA,TGTGCCAGCAGTTATGGGCCCCGGGGGGGGCATGGCTACACCTTC,CASSYGPRGGHGYTF
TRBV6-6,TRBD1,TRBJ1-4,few,TGTGCCAGCAGTACCGGGACAGCAACTAATGAAAAACTGTTTTTT,CASSTGTATNEKLFF
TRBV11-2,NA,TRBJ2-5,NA,TGTGCCAGCAGCTTAGTAATCTGGGCGTACCAAGAGACCCAGTACTTC,CASSLVIWAYQETQYF
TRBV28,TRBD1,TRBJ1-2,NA,TGTGCCAGCAGTTTATACGCGGGACAGGCTAACTATGGCTACACCTTC,CASSLYAGQANYGYTF
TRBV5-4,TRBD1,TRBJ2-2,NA,TGTGCCAGCAGCGCGACAGGGTTCGCCGGGGAGCTGTTTTTT,CASSATGFAGELFF
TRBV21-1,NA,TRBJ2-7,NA,TGTGCCAGCAGAATGGACGTGAGCTCCTACGAGCAGTACTTC,CASRMDVSSYEQYF
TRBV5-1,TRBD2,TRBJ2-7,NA,TGCGCCAGCAGCTTGGAAGGAGCGGGAGGTCAAGAGCAGTACTTC,CASSLEGAGGQEQYF
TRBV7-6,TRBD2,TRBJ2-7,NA,TGTGCCAGCAGCTTAGCGTCACCGACTAGCGGGAGCTTTTACGAGCAGTACTTC,CASSLASPTSGSFYEQYF
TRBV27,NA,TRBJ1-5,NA,TGTGCCAGCAGTTTAATCGGGAGCGGTCAGCCCCAGCATTTT,CASSLIGSGQPQHF
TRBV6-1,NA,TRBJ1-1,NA,TGTGCCAGCAGTCGACGGGATACGGGCACTGAAGCTTTCTTT,CASSRRDTGTEAFF
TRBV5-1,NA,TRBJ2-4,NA,TGCGCCAGCAGCTTGTCAGCCACAAACATTCAGTACTTC,CASSLSATNIQYF
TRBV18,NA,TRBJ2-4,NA,TGTGCCAGCTCACCTATCATGTCCTGGGGAAACATTCAGTACTTC,CASSPIMSWGNIQYF
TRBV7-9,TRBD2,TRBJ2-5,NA,TGTGCCAGCACTCCGGTTAGCGGGGCGGAGACCCAGTACTTC,CASTPVSGAETQYF
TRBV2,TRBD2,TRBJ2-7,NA,TGTGCCAGCAGCCGCCGACTAGCGGGAGAGAACGAGCAGTACTTC,CASSRRLAGENEQYF
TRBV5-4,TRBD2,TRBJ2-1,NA,TGTGCCAGCAGCGCGACTAGCGACTCCTACAATGAGCAGTTCTTC,CASSATSDSYNEQFF
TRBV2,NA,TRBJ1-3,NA,TGTGCCAGCAGTCGGGACGGCCCTTTCTCTGGAAACACCATATATTTT,CASSRDGPFSGNTIYF
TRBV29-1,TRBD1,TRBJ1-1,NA,TGCAGCGGAGGGACAGACCCGACGGGGGGGAAAGCTTTCTTT,CSGGTDPTGGKAFF
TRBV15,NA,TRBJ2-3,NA,TGTGCCACCAGCAGAGAGGGTTGGGGGTTGGGGACGCAGTATTTT,CATSREGWGLGTQYF